These T cell receptor beta chains were read from a single sample in a study of shared clonotypes between healthy human individuals. Clones were read by immunoSEQ multiplex PCR, and TCRdb kept only the in-frame ones, dropping some. The repertoire holds 90,000 to 100,000 clones, with around 47% as singletons. Sequenced: PBMCs. Receptors were obtained from a middle-aged woman in good health. Some clones in this sample may be carry-over from other donors' samples. Both conserved end residues are part of each CDR3. The D gene is left open where the match is weak. Clone size, where shown, is once, few, many, or a class for clones that have expanded.

clone_size cdr3_length j_call d_call v_call cdr3_aa cdr3_nt
many 15 TRBJ2-7 TRBD1 TRBV7-6 CASSLRDRGTHEQYF TGTGCCAGCAGCCTCCGGGACAGGGGGACCCACGAGCAGTACTTC
. 14 TRBJ1-2 . TRBV2 CASRVDGRLYGYTF TGTGCCAGCAGGGTCGACGGGCGGTTGTATGGCTACACCTTC
few 10 TRBJ2-1 . TRBV27 CASSLAPQFF TGTGCCAGCAGTTTAGCTCCCCAGTTCTTC
. 15 TRBJ1-1 . TRBV19 CASSSPSSEYTEAFF TGTGCCAGTAGTAGCCCTTCGAGTGAATACACTGAAGCTTTCTTT
many 14 TRBJ2-5 TRBD2 TRBV28 CASSVAGVGETQYF TGTGCCAGCAGCGTAGCGGGAGTTGGGGAGACCCAGTACTTC
. 15 TRBJ2-1 . TRBV7-9 CASSFRGPEGYEQFF TGTGCCAGCAGCTTTCGGGGCCCGGAGGGGTATGAGCAGTTCTTC
. 13 TRBJ2-7 . TRBV28 CASRAGSTYEQYF TGTGCCAGCAGAGCAGGTAGCACCTACGAGCAGTACTTC
few 14 TRBJ2-5 . TRBV5-1 CASRGAVNQETQYF TGCGCCAGCAGGGGGGCAGTTAACCAAGAGACCCAGTACTTC
. 12 TRBJ2-1 . TRBV5-1 CASIFRGGEQFF TGTGCCAGCATATTCCGGGGAGGTGAGCAGTTCTTC
many 13 TRBJ2-7 . TRBV28 CASNLPSRGEQYF TGTGCCAGCAATCTCCCGAGCAGGGGCGAGCAGTACTTC
. 14 TRBJ2-7 TRBD2 TRBV30 CAWSRETSGSGQYF TGTGCCTGGAGTAGAGAGACTAGCGGGAGCGGGCAGTACTTC
. 14 TRBJ2-2 . TRBV7-7 CANPGRGNTGELFF TGTGCTAACCCAGGACGGGGGAACACCGGGGAGCTGTTTTTT
. 13 TRBJ2-1 . TRBV14 CASRLNLNNEQFF TGTGCCAGCAGACTAAATCTGAACAATGAGCAGTTCTTC
. 15 TRBJ1-5 . TRBV10-2 CASRPPGHLNQPQHF TGCGCCAGCAGGCCCCCGGGACACCTAAATCAGCCCCAGCATTTT
. 14 TRBJ1-2 . TRBV10-3 CAISEAGGLVGYTF TGTGCCATCAGTGAAGCGGGGGGGCTCGTTGGCTACACCTTC
few 16 TRBJ2-7 . TRBV15 CATSRDRGLEGAEQYF TGTGCCACCAGCAGAGATCGAGGGCTAGAGGGTGCCGAGCAGTACTTC
once 14 TRBJ1-1 . TRBV5-1 CASSLTTGNTEAFF TGCGCCAGCAGCCTAACGACAGGGAACACTGAAGCTTTCTTT
. 13 TRBJ1-2 TRBD1 TRBV6-5 CASSIGQGYGYTF TGTGCCAGCAGCATCGGACAGGGCTATGGCTACACCTTC
many 13 TRBJ1-4 . TRBV30 CAWSPNGNEKLFF TGTGCCTGGAGTCCCAACGGGAATGAAAAACTGTTTTTT
. 15 TRBJ2-5 TRBD1 TRBV30 CAWNLGQGARKTQYF TGTGCCTGGAACCTGGGACAGGGGGCCAGGAAGACCCAGTACTTC
few 15 TRBJ2-3 TRBD2 TRBV6-5 CASSFSGRGEDTQYF TGTGCCAGCAGTTTTAGCGGGAGAGGGGAAGATACGCAGTATTTT
. 16 TRBJ1-2 TRBD1 TRBV4-1 CASTRAGDRVRYGYTF TGCGCCAGCACCCGCGCGGGGGACAGGGTCAGGTATGGCTACACCTTC
few 15 TRBJ1-6 . TRBV5-1 CASSLGRRLNSPLHF TGCGCCAGCAGCTTGGGTCGACGGCTAAATTCACCCCTCCACTTT
. 13 TRBJ2-7 TRBD1 TRBV28 CATRDSNSYEQYF TGTGCCACCAGGGACAGTAACTCCTACGAGCAGTACTTC
few 16 TRBJ1-1 . TRBV10-3 CAITESRMQWNTEAFF TGTGCCATCACGGAGTCCCGAATGCAGTGGAACACTGAAGCTTTCTTT
few 13 TRBJ2-3 . TRBV30 CAWVAVTGDTQYF TGTGCCTGGGTAGCGGTAACGGGAGATACGCAGTATTTT
. 15 TRBJ2-7 . TRBV6-5 CASSLTGEITYEQYF TGTGCCAGCAGTTTAACCGGGGAGATCACCTACGAGCAGTACTTC
. 12 TRBJ1-5 . TRBV7-2 CASSLFNQPQHF TGTGCCAGCAGCCTATTTAATCAGCCCCAGCATTTT
. 13 TRBJ2-1 TRBD2 TRBV28 CASQSGGNNEQFF TGTGCCAGCCAGAGCGGGGGAAACAATGAGCAGTTCTTC
. 13 TRBJ2-5 . TRBV10-3 CASRDAGQETQYF TGTGCCAGCCGGGACGCAGGACAAGAGACCCAGTACTTC
few 13 TRBJ2-7 . TRBV30 CAWAGSQVYEQYF TGTGCCTGGGCGGGCAGCCAAGTCTACGAGCAGTACTTC
few 13 TRBJ1-1 . TRBV5-1 CASSLNKNTEAFF TGCGCCAGCAGCTTAAACAAGAACACTGAAGCTTTCTTT
many 15 TRBJ2-1 TRBD1 TRBV7-2 CASSSMTGGYNEQFF TGTGCCAGCAGCTCAATGACAGGGGGCTACAATGAGCAGTTCTTC
many 14 TRBJ2-4 TRBD1 TRBV5-1 CASSLTGGSDIQYF TGCGCCAGCAGCTTAACAGGGGGCTCGGACATTCAGTACTTC
many 13 TRBJ1-5 . TRBV28 CASVGGLGQPQHF TGTGCCAGTGTGGGGGGGCTCGGTCAGCCCCAGCATTTT
. 13 TRBJ2-7 . TRBV9 CASTRSVEGEQYF TGTGCCAGCACCCGTAGTGTGGAGGGCGAGCAGTACTTC
. 14 TRBJ2-1 TRBD2 TRBV9 CASSVVSSGSEQFF TGTGCCAGCAGCGTAGTTTCTAGCGGGAGTGAGCAGTTCTTC
. 19 TRBJ1-3 TRBD1 TRBV27 CASSPRGFNFPDSGNTIYF TGTGCCAGCAGTCCCAGGGGGTTTAATTTCCCGGACTCTGGAAACACCATATATTTT
few 14 TRBJ1-2 TRBD1 TRBV7-6 CASSLGTGVSGYTF TGTGCCAGCAGCCTCGGGACAGGGGTTTCTGGCTACACCTTC